The following is a TCR beta chain sequence with its context. What it binds is not known. These data come from a study of T cell repertoires in cytomegalovirus infection. As for the study in general: Selection of CMV epitopes for the study included recently identified HLA-C-restricted and well-studied HLA-B-restricted ones. Indications came from public TCR beta signatures; they pointed to CMV infection and to a matching HLA type. Whole-study findings and limits: Cumulative public TCR beta family frequency identified CMV carriers with the relevant HLA. HLA-C-restricted CMV clonotypes gave the most frequent clonotype in two of eight donors.

TCRdb analysed the reads with MiXCR anew, one entry per CDR3 protein. The sample consists of roughly 160,000 distinct CDR3 sequences, approximately 21% of them appearing once. Per germline, CDR1 SEHNR and CDR2 FQNEAQ (reference sequence). This CDR3 has 11 amino acids. Trimming shortened V by 6 bases and J by 6 bases, and 6 bases separated the two germline ends. The specimen was CD8+ T cells from cultured PBMCs, collected from culture after CMV antigen stimulation. The receptor was isolated from a human donor in good health (CMV status not recorded). Some clones in this sample may be carry-over from other donors' samples. V is TRBV7-9 and J is TRBJ1-3; D not certain. The CDR3 protein is CASRPANTIYF. The CDR3 DNA follows: TGTGCCAGCAGGCCGGCAAACACCATATATTTT. Variable domain in full (rest from reference TRBV7-9 and TRBJ1-3): DTGVSQNPRHKITKRGQNVTFRCDPISEHNRLYWYRQTLGQGPEFLTYFQNEAQLEKSRLLSDRFSAERPKGSFSTLEIQRTEQGDSAMYLCASRPANTIYFGEGSWLTVV.